This record covers a single T cell receptor beta chain. V was trimmed by 0 bases and J by 8 bases, leaving 10 bases between them. The CDR3 length is 14 residues. From germline, CDR1 is LGHDT and CDR2 YNNKEL (reference sequence). The data derive from a study of blood T cell repertoires in COVID-19. Turning to the study itself: Sample material is recorded as cDNA or gDNA derived from T cells, B-cell-depleted T cells, or PBMCs.

As handled by the study authors: Amplification of reference gene primers provided the estimated nucleated cell counts. Using immunoSEQ multiplex PCR, the repertoire was profiled, and TCRdb retains in-frame clones only, with some absent. The V and J calls and the clone size are those of that table, but D and trimming were determined from the DNA. The sample lists around 280,000 clones, 87% occurring once. Clinical histories supplied by participants themselves formed the basis of cohort assignment. The J gene is TRBJ2-2, the V gene TRBV3-1 (or the pseudogene TRBV3-2); D is perhaps TRBD2 (6 bases). Sequencing was done on a sample of PBMCs or T cells enriched from blood (not recorded which). This TCR derives from a woman aged 40 to 49 who had recovered from COVID-19. The CDR3 sequence is CASSQDRGIGELFF. In DNA, the CDR3 is TGTGCCAGCAGCCAAGACCGCGGGATAGGGGAGCTGTTTTTT.